One and the same sample provided the 18 T cell receptor beta chains below, sequenced in a study of technical replicates of blood from several donors. Clones were read by immunoSEQ multiplex PCR, and TCRdb kept only the in-frame ones, dropping some. The sample records roughly 70,000 clones, roughly 92% being singletons. The sequencing input was PBMCs. The receptors derive from a human donor in good health. Some clones in this sample may be carry-over from other donors' samples.

The chain couples TRBV18 to TRBJ2-4; 14 positions match TRBD2. The CDR3 loop spans 16 amino acids. CDR1 is KGHSH and CDR2 is LQKENI in the germline V gene. The V segment lost 0 bases and the J segment 9 bases; nucleotides outside the gene matches: 4. This CDR3 is CASSPPGLAGVGIQYF. CDR3 DNA: TGTGCCAGCTCACCACCGGGACTAGCGGGAGTCGGCATTCAGTACTTC.

The chain employs TRBV6-4 and TRBJ1-6; 7 bases map to TRBD1. The CDR3 sequence is 14 residues long. V shed 6 bases, J shed 6 bases, and the junction held 5 bases outside the gene matches. Germline V lookup: CDR1 MRHNA, CDR2 SNTAGT. CDR3 bases: TGTGCCAGCAGCGGCGGGACAGCTAATTCACCCCTCCACTTT. Translated: CASSGGTANSPLHF.

V usage is TRBV5-1 and J usage is TRBJ1-1; D possibly corresponds to TRBD1 (6 bases). The germline V gene encodes CDR1 SGHRS and CDR2 YFSETQ. The length of the CDR3 is 13 residues. Trimming left V 5 bases short and J 2 bases short, with 10 bases between. In DNA form, the CDR3 reads TGCGCCAGCAGGGTACAGGGCAACACTGAAGCTTTCTTT. The encoded protein is CASRVQGNTEAFF.

The chain couples TRBV4-2 to TRBJ2-2, with 7 positions matching TRBD2. The CDR3 has 17 residues. Looked up from germline, CDR1 is LGHNA and CDR2 is YNFKEQ. V dropped 0 bases and J dropped 0; count of bases not matched to a gene: 4. The CDR3 loop reads CASSQDGLAANTGELFF. The DNA of the CDR3 is TGTGCCAGCAGCCAAGATGGCCTAGCGGCGAACACCGGGGAGCTGTTTTTT.

The chain recombines TRBV30 with TRBJ1-1; unclear D gene. Germline V CDR1 and CDR2: GTSNPN, SVGIG (reference sequence). The V end lost 3 bases, the J end lost 4 bases, and 9 bases lay between the germline ends. The CDR3 loop spans 12 amino acids. DNA for the CDR3: TGTGCCTGGAGCGAGGGAGGCACTGAAGCTTTCTTT. It yields the protein CAWSEGGTEAFF.

V is TRBV6-5 and J is TRBJ2-1, with TRBD2 as a possible D gene (6 bases). V was cut by 5 bases and J by 6 bases, with 14 bases left in between. The CDR3 contains 14 residues. Germline V gene data show CDR1 as MNHEY and CDR2 as SVGAGI. Here the CDR3 DNA reads TGTGCCAGCAGTCAAACGGGACTGGTCAATGAGCAGTTCTTC. Protein: CASSQTGLVNEQFF.

The V call is TRBV2, the J call TRBJ1-1, with 8 bases aligning to TRBD1. Germline CDR1 SNHLY, CDR2 FYNNEI. The ends lost 4 bases at V and 4 bases at J; junction bases unmatched: 2. The CDR3 is 13 residues long. The CDR3 here is CASSAQGATEAFF. The CDR3 DNA reads as TGTGCCAGCAGTGCCCAGGGGGCCACTGAAGCTTTCTTT. The entire variable domain, with the rest obtained from reference TRBV2 and TRBJ1-1, is as follows: EPEVTQTPSHQVTQMGQEVILRCVPISNHLYFYWYRQILGQKVEFLVSFYNNEISEKSEIFDDQFSVERPDGSNFTLKIRSTKLEDSAMYFCASSAQGATEAFFGQGTRLTVV.

The chain uses TRBV7-2 and TRBJ1-6; 7 bases align to TRBD1. The J segment lost 6 bases and the V segment lost 6 bases, leaving 8 bases of the junction unmatched. CDR3 length: 15 amino acids. Germline values: CDR1 SGHTA, CDR2 FQGNSA. For the CDR3, the DNA is TGTGCCAGCAGTAGGGACAGTGCCCTTAATTCACCCCTCCACTTT. This translates into CASSRDSALNSPLHF.

A single count supports this clone. This chain joins TRBV5-1 and TRBJ1-4; 7 bases are shared with TRBD1. This CDR3 has 14 amino acids. Germline V CDR1 and CDR2: SGHRS, YFSETQ. V was pared by 4 bases and J by 6 bases, with 6 bases of the junction left unmatched. The CDR3 DNA is TGCGCCAGCAGCCCCGGGACAGTTGATGAAAAACTGTTTTTT. It translates to CASSPGTVDEKLFF.

The V gene is TRBV6-1, the J gene TRBJ2-4; 9 nucleotides align to TRBD2. CDR1 and CDR2 (germline): MNHNS, SASEGT. J was trimmed by 1 base and V by 3 bases; bases with no gene match: 10. The CDR3 is 18 residues long. The CDR3 is CASSEGPGGRGAKNIQYF. For the CDR3, the DNA is TGTGCCAGCAGTGAGGGACCCGGCGGGAGGGGGGCCAAAAACATTCAGTACTTC.

The rearrangement links TRBV2 to TRBJ1-3; 11 bases line up with TRBD1. Unmatched junction bases numbered 3, after V lost 6 bases and J lost 2 bases. Germline CDR1 reads SNHLY; CDR2 reads FYNNEI. This CDR3 is built from 15 residues. The CDR3 region is CASRGQGVPGNTIYF. The CDR3 nucleotides are TGTGCCAGCAGGGGACAGGGGGTGCCTGGAAACACCATATATTTT.

This clone came up once. This chain links TRBV2 with TRBJ1-5; TRBD1 matches at 10 bases. The V gene end was trimmed by 8 bases and the J gene end by 4 bases; junction bases not matched to a gene: 5. CDR3 size: 14 residues. Per the germline V gene, CDR1 is SNHLY and CDR2 is FYNNEI. The CDR3 nucleotides read TGTGCCAGCGGGGGACAGGGGAAGAATCAGCCCCAGCATTTT. Translated: CASGGQGKNQPQHF. Combining the CDR3 with reference TRBV2 and TRBJ1-5 gives the whole variable domain EPEVTQTPSHQVTQMGQEVILRCVPISNHLYFYWYRQILGQKVEFLVSFYNNEISEKSEIFDDQFSVERPDGSNFTLKIRSTKLEDSAMYFCASGGQGKNQPQHFGDGTRLSIL.

The chain carries TRBV7-2 and TRBJ2-5; D is perhaps TRBD2 (6 bases). V was clipped by 5 bases and J by 5 bases, with 15 bases between them. The germline V gene encodes CDR1 SGHTA and CDR2 FQGNSA. The CDR3 totals 14 residues. The CDR3 DNA follows: TGTGCCAGCAGCCTCTCTAGCGAACGGGAGACCCAGTACTTC. Translating gives CASSLSSERETQYF.

V usage is TRBV7-2 and J usage is TRBJ2-7; D is undetermined. CDR1 and CDR2 from the germline V gene are SGHTA and FQGNSA. The CDR3 spans 18 residues. V dropped 1 base and J dropped 4 bases, with 23 bases sitting between them. The CDR3 here is CASSLGFTSVTTKYEQYF. The CDR3 nucleotides are TGTGCCAGCAGCTTAGGGTTTACCTCGGTTACTACAAAATACGAGCAGTACTTC. Filled out from reference TRBV7-2 and TRBJ2-7, the complete variable domain reads GAGVSQSPSNKVTEKGKDVELRCDPISGHTALYWYRQSLGQGLEFLIYFQGNSAPDKSGLPSDRFSAERTGGSVSTLTIQRTQQEDSAVYLCASSLGFTSVTTKYEQYFGPGTRLTVT.

The chain has TRBV4-2 and TRBJ2-7; TRBD1 matches 7 bases. The V gene's germline CDR1 is LGHNA and CDR2 YNFKEQ. The CDR3 sequence is 15 residues long. V lost 0 bases, J lost 2 bases, and 4 bases stayed unmatched. The CDR3 sequence: CASSQDVDRAYEQYF. For the CDR3, the DNA is TGTGCCAGCAGCCAAGATGTCGACAGGGCCTACGAGCAGTACTTC.

The J gene is TRBJ1-4, the V gene TRBV28; TRBD1 matches at 8 bases. CDR1 and CDR2 from the germline V gene are MDHEN and SYDVKM. Losses at the gene ends were 4 bases for V and 5 bases for J; bases not matched to a gene: 3. The CDR3 is 14 amino acids. The CDR3 DNA reads as TGTGCCAGCAGTTCGGGGACAGGAAATGAAAAACTGTTTTTT. Translation gives CASSSGTGNEKLFF.

The V and J genes are TRBV2 and TRBJ2-5; weak D call: TRBD2 (6 bases). This CDR3 is built from 13 residues. Looked up from germline, CDR1 is SNHLY and CDR2 is FYNNEI. The ends were cut back, 3 bases at V and 4 bases at J, with 9 bases in the middle. The CDR3 DNA sequence: TGTGCCAGCAGTGAGCGGGGAGGAGAGACCCAGTACTTC. Amino acid sequence: CASSERGGETQYF. Using reference TRBV2 and TRBJ2-5 for the parts outside the CDR3, the full variable domain is EPEVTQTPSHQVTQMGQEVILRCVPISNHLYFYWYRQILGQKVEFLVSFYNNEISEKSEIFDDQFSVERPDGSNFTLKIRSTKLEDSAMYFCASSERGGETQYFGPGTRLLVL.

V usage is TRBV10-3 and J usage is TRBJ2-1; 12 nucleotides align to TRBD1. CDR1 is ENHRY and CDR2 is SYGVKD in the germline V gene. Trimming at V came to 9 bases and at J to 8 bases, leaving 5 bases not matched to a gene. This CDR3 contains 13 residues. CDR3 nucleotides: TGTGCCATGGGACAGGGGGCTTGGGATGAGCAGTTCTTC. Protein: CAMGQGAWDEQFF.